The 11 T cell receptor beta chains below were found in one sample sequenced in a study of blood T cell repertoires in COVID-19. Sequenced by immunoSEQ multiplex PCR; TCRdb stores in-frame clones only, minus some. The table includes about 240,000 clones, 60% to 75% detected once. Sequencing was done on a sample of peripheral blood. These TCRs come from an elderly woman with acute or convalescent COVID-19.

The genes are TRBV29-1 and TRBJ2-5, with TRBD1 matching over 7 bases. Germline V lookup: CDR1 SQVTM, CDR2 ANQGSEA. J was trimmed by 1 base and V by 6 bases; bases with no gene match: 11. This CDR3 is built from 15 residues. DNA of the CDR3: TGCAGCGTAACCAACAGGGGATGGGGCCAAGAGACCCAGTACTTC. It yields the protein CSVTNRGWGQETQYF.

The chain recombines TRBV2 with TRBJ1-1; 8 nucleotides line up with TRBD1. V shed 4 bases, J shed 5 bases, and the junction held 6 bases outside the gene matches. CDR3 length: 14 amino acids. Germline CDR1 is SNHLY and CDR2 is FYNNEI. CDR3 DNA: TGTGCCAGCAGTGCCCAGGGGGCAGGGACTGAAGCTTTCTTT. Translating it yields CASSAQGAGTEAFF.

The rearrangement links TRBV29-1 to TRBJ2-1, with D possibly TRBD1 on 5 matching bases. The CDR3 length is 14 residues. Between the trimmed V and J ends, which lost 0 bases and 8 bases, there was a span of 14 bases. Germline V gene data show CDR1 as SQVTM and CDR2 as ANQGSEA. CDR3 coding DNA: TGCAGCGTTGAAGATCGGCAGGGTTGGTATGAGCAGTTCTTC. It encodes CSVEDRQGWYEQFF.

This clone was picked up one time. The chain is built from TRBV6-2 or TRBV6-3 and TRBJ1-2, with a weak D call TRBD1 (5 bases). From germline, CDR1 is MNHEY and CDR2 SVGEGT. The CDR3 is 14 residues long. Trimming removed 2 bases at V and 4 bases at J, with 11 bases between. The DNA of the CDR3 is TGTGCCAGCAGTTACGCAGGGAAGGGCTATGGCTACACCTTC. It translates to CASSYAGKGYGYTF.

Points on this clone: The same CDR3 also results from other DNA sequences found in this sample. The V gene is TRBV19, the J gene TRBJ1-5, with 7 bases aligning to TRBD1. The V gene end was trimmed by 3 bases and the J gene end by 3 bases; junction bases not matched to a gene: 5. Germline CDR1 reads LNHDA; CDR2 reads SQIVND (reference sequence). This CDR3 has 15 amino acids. The CDR3 sequence is CASSIGRGTNQPQHF. The CDR3 DNA follows: TGTGCCAGTAGTATTGGCAGGGGGACCAATCAGCCCCAGCATTTT.

The chain employs TRBV25-1 and TRBJ1-2; 7 bases are shared with TRBD1. This CDR3 region has 13 residues. Germline loops: CDR1 MGHDK, CDR2 SYGVNS. The ends lost 4 bases at V and 4 bases at J; junction bases unmatched: 3. The CDR3 DNA sequence: TGTGCCAGCAGTGCCGGGACAGTCTATGGCTACACCTTC. Its protein product is CASSAGTVYGYTF.

The chain employs TRBV5-1 and TRBJ1-5; D remains unclear. From germline, CDR1 is SGHRS and CDR2 YFSETQ. Trimming left V 1 base short and J 2 bases short, with 7 bases between. The CDR3 loop spans 14 amino acids. The CDR3 protein is CASSLFAGNQPQHF. The CDR3, as DNA: TGCGCCAGCAGCTTGTTTGCAGGCAATCAGCCCCAGCATTTT.

This clone was recorded only once. As DNA, the CDR3 is TGCGCCAGCAGTGAGTCGACGGCTAGCGGCTCCTACAATGAGCAGTTCTTC. It yields the protein CASSESTASGSYNEQFF. This chain links TRBV10-1 with TRBJ2-1; 7 nucleotides match TRBD2. Germline V CDR1 and CDR2: WNHNN, SYGVQD (reference sequence). J lost 0 bases, V lost 0 bases, and 5 bases had no gene match. This CDR3 has 17 amino acids.

V is TRBV7-6 and J is TRBJ2-1; maybe TRBD1 (5 bases). V shed 4 bases and J shed 5 bases, with 21 bases lying between them. CDR1 is SGHVS, CDR2 FNYEAQ, per germline. There are 17 residues in the CDR3. CDR3 loop: CASSSPGLGRRNNEQFF. CDR3 bases: TGTGCCAGCAGCTCCCCCGGCCTGGGGCGGCGTAACAATGAGCAGTTCTTC.

V usage is TRBV14 and J usage is TRBJ2-7, with 7 bases aligning to TRBD2. The length of the CDR3 is 16 residues. Per the germline V gene, CDR1 is SGHDN and CDR2 is FVKESK. V lost 4 bases, J lost 3 bases, and 12 bases stayed unmatched. The CDR3 sequence: CASSPLKPGGFYEQYF. CDR3 DNA: TGTGCCAGCAGCCCCCTAAAACCGGGAGGTTTCTACGAGCAGTACTTC.

The V and J genes are TRBV6-6 and TRBJ1-1; maybe TRBD1 (6 bases). In germline, CDR1 is MNHNY, CDR2 SVGAGI (reference sequence). V dropped 5 bases and J dropped 11 bases, with 18 bases sitting between them. This CDR3 has 13 residues. The CDR3 loop is CASSPGRDNRAFF. The CDR3 DNA reads as TGTGCCAGCAGTCCCGGACGGGACAATAGGGCTTTCTTT.